Described below is a single TCR beta chain sequence and its context. TCRdb reanalysed the 5' RACE reads using MiXCR and keeps one entry per CDR3 protein. The sample has about 120,000 distinct CDR3 sequences; roughly 8.2% are singletons. These data come from a study of T cells after yellow fever vaccination. CDR1 is MNHNS, CDR2 SASEGT, per germline. The CDR3 is made up of 17 amino acids. V lost 6 bases to trimming and J lost 3 bases; unmatched junction nucleotides: 14. The V gene is TRBV6-1, the J gene TRBJ1-2, with 9 bases that match TRBD1. The source is a man younger than 35 who received the YFV17D yellow fever vaccine. The material sequenced was CD8+ T cells sorted from PBMCs, taken on the day of the yellow fever booster vaccination. The CDR3 sequence is CASSRGGQGPDYYGYTF. In DNA form, the CDR3 reads TGTGCCAGCAGCCGAGGGGGACAGGGTCCGGACTACTATGGCTACACCTTC.